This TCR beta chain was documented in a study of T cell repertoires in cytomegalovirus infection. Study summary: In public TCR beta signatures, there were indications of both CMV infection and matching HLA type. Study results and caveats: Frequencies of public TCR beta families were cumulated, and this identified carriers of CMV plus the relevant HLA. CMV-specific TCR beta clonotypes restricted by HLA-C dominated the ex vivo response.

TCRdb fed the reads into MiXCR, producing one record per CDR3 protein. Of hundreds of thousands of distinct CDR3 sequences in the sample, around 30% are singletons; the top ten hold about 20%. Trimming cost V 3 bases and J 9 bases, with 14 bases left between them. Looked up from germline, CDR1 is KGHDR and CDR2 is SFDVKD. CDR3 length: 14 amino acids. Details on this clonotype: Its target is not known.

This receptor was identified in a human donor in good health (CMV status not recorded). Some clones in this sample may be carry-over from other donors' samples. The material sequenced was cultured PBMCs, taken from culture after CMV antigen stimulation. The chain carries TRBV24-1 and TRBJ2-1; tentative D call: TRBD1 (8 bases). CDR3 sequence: CATSDPHRGGEQFF. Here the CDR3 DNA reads TGTGCCACCAGTGATCCCCACAGGGGGGGTGAGCAGTTCTTC.